This passage covers 25 T cell receptor beta chains from one sample sequenced in a study of T cell responses to AZD1222 COVID-19 vaccine. Generated by immunoSEQ multiplex PCR, the TCRdb table keeps only in-frame clones and is missing some. This repertoire shows around 120,000 clones, roughly 93% found once; its top ten account for approximately 3.1%. The sample in question was peripheral blood, obtained on day 0 of AZD1222 vaccination. The receptor source for this set is an adult in good health.

The gene calls are TRBV25-1 and TRBJ2-7, with D possibly being TRBD1 or TRBD2 (6 bases each). The germline V gene encodes CDR1 MGHDK and CDR2 SYGVNS. V gave up 4 bases and J gave up 4 bases, with 17 bases separating them. There are 15 residues in the CDR3. The CDR3 spells CASSVNLGGRYEQYF. CDR3 bases: TGTGCCAGCAGTGTTAATTTGGGGGGCCGGTACGAGCAGTACTTC.

V usage is TRBV11-2 and J usage is TRBJ1-1; D is uncertain. V was cut by 5 bases and J by 0 bases, with 7 bases left in between. The CDR3 spans 13 residues. The germline gives CDR1 SGHAT, CDR2 FQNNGV. CDR3 loop: CASSPQMNTEAFF. The CDR3 DNA sequence: TGTGCCAGCAGCCCCCAAATGAACACTGAAGCTTTCTTT. The whole variable domain, remainder taken from reference TRBV11-2 and TRBJ1-1, is EAGVAQSPRYKIIEKRQSVAFWCNPISGHATLYWYQQILGQGPKLLIQFQNNGVVDDSQLPKDRFSAERLKGVDSTLKIQPAKLEDSAVYLCASSPQMNTEAFFGQGTRLTVV.

The chain joins TRBV5-1 to TRBJ1-6; possible D gene TRBD1, 5 bases. The CDR3 totals 14 residues. The V end was cut by 4 bases, the J end by 7 bases, with 12 bases between. Germline values: CDR1 SGHRS, CDR2 YFSETQ. The CDR3 is CASSLRGQNSPLHF. For the CDR3, the DNA is TGCGCCAGCAGCCTACGCGGACAAAATTCACCCCTCCACTTT.

This rearrangement joins TRBV9 to TRBJ2-1; no definite D call. The CDR3 runs to 13 residues. Per the germline V gene, CDR1 is SGDLS and CDR2 is YYNGEE. The V and J ends lost 7 bases and 10 bases respectively, with 18 bases between them. The CDR3 is CASREPINGEQFF. CDR3 nucleotide sequence: TGTGCCAGCCGTGAGCCCATTAACGGGGAGCAGTTCTTC.

Regarding this clone: One end of the junction does not line up with germline, which may come from a read error. The chain uses TRBV9 and TRBJ2-3; the D is unclear. The CDR3 runs to 14 residues. The germline V gene encodes CDR1 SGDLS and CDR2 YYNGEE. The CDR3 nucleotides read TGTGCCAGCAGCGTAGAGAGGCTTCCATTCTACGGCGTTTTT. Its protein is CASSVERLPFYGVF.

The DNA for the CDR3 is TGTGCCAGCAGCCAAGAGGGGAGACTCTATGGCTACACCTTC. It encodes CASSQEGRLYGYTF. The V call is TRBV3-1 (or the pseudogene TRBV3-2), the J call TRBJ1-2; no firm D call. V lost 0 bases and J 4 bases, leaving 9 bases between the germline ends. Germline values: CDR1 LGHDT, CDR2 YNNKEL (reference sequence). The CDR3 loop spans 14 amino acids.

The gene calls are TRBV20-1 and TRBJ2-5; D perhaps matches TRBD2 (5 bases). V lost 5 bases and J lost 5, with 9 bases in between. Germline V CDR1 and CDR2: DFQATT, SNEGSKA (reference sequence). The CDR3 loop spans 11 amino acids. CDR3 nucleotide sequence: TGCAGTGCTCTAGCCGGGGAGACCCAGTACTTC. This encodes CSALAGETQYF.

The DNA of the CDR3 is TGCGCCAGCAGCTTGATAGGGACACAAGAGACCCAGTACTTC. Residues: CASSLIGTQETQYF. The chain combines TRBV5-1 with TRBJ2-5; perhaps TRBD1 as D (6 bases). The germline V gene encodes CDR1 SGHRS and CDR2 YFSETQ. The CDR3 is made up of 14 amino acids. Trimming took off 1 base at V and 2 bases at J, with 9 bases between the two ends.

The J gene is TRBJ2-3, the V gene TRBV12-5; D gene uncertain. Germline assignment: CDR1 LGHNT and CDR2 FRNRAP. This CDR3 contains 13 residues. Deletions cut 2 bases from V and 1 base from J, with 4 bases between. CDR3 amino acids: CASGLTGTDTQYF. The CDR3 nucleotides read TGTGCTAGTGGTTTGACCGGCACAGATACGCAGTATTTT.

The chain couples TRBV7-8 to TRBJ1-6, with D possibly being TRBD1 (6 bases). V was trimmed by 2 bases and J by 9 bases, leaving 11 bases between them. From germline, CDR1 is SGHVS and CDR2 FQNEAQ. The CDR3 contains 14 residues. The DNA for the CDR3 is TGTGCCAGCAGCTTAACTACAGGGACTTCACCCCTCCACTTT. Protein product: CASSLTTGTSPLHF.

The rearrangement links TRBV2 to TRBJ1-3; unclear D gene. This CDR3 is built from 14 residues. CDR1 and CDR2 (germline): SNHLY, FYNNEI. V shed 3 bases and J shed 0 bases, with 6 bases lying between them. Here the CDR3 reads CASSENSSGNTIYF. The CDR3 DNA is TGTGCCAGCAGTGAGAATAGCTCTGGAAACACCATATATTTT.

CDR3 protein: CASSLSMRAADTQYF. The CDR3, as DNA: TGTGCCAGCAGTCTTTCTATGCGAGCGGCAGATACGCAGTATTTT. The chain combines TRBV6-5 with TRBJ2-3; TRBD2 is a possible D gene (5 bases). This CDR3 comprises 15 residues. From germline, CDR1 is MNHEY and CDR2 SVGAGI. Trimming left V 5 bases short and J 4 bases short, with 16 bases between.

The chain joins TRBV7-2 to TRBJ2-3; 9 bases fit TRBD1. CDR1 is SGHTA and CDR2 is FQGNSA in the germline V gene. The CDR3 length is 16 residues. V was pared by 5 bases and J by 1 base, with 7 bases of the junction left unmatched. The CDR3 protein is CASSQKTGGGTDTQYF. The CDR3 nucleotides read TGTGCCAGCAGCCAAAAGACAGGGGGAGGCACAGATACGCAGTATTTT.

The chain joins TRBV6-4 to TRBJ2-7, with unresolved D. CDR3 length equals 17 residues. Germline loops: CDR1 MRHNA, CDR2 SNTAGT. Trimming shortened V by 5 bases and J by 6 bases, and 26 bases separated the two germline ends. CDR3 DNA: TGTGCCAGCAGTACACTCCCCAGGCTACACTGCTGCGCCGAGCAGTACTTC. Protein product: CASSTLPRLHCCAEQYF.

The chain has TRBV29-1 and TRBJ1-2, with D possibly matching TRBD1 (5 bases). The CDR3 has 13 amino acids. Per the germline V gene, CDR1 is SQVTM and CDR2 is ANQGSEA. V was clipped by 2 bases and J by 8 bases, with 15 bases between them. CDR3 sequence: CSVESAGRGGYTF. The CDR3 DNA is TGCAGCGTTGAATCCGCAGGGCGCGGAGGCTACACCTTC.

This clone was detected once. The chain joins TRBV27 to TRBJ2-7; 10 bases align to TRBD2. CDR3 length equals 15 residues. The junction had 12 bases not matched to a gene; V was cut back by 6 bases and J by 7 bases. CDR1 is MNHEY, CDR2 SMNVEV, per germline (reference sequence). CDR3 coding DNA: TGTGCCAGCAGGTACGCGAGGCTAGCGGGAGATGAGCAGTACTTC. It specifies CASRYARLAGDEQYF.

The rearrangement links TRBV7-9 to TRBJ1-4, with 7 bases matching TRBD1. Looked up from germline, CDR1 is SEHNR and CDR2 is FQNEAQ (reference sequence). The trim removed 1 base at V and 8 bases at J, leaving 13 bases unmatched. This CDR3 contains 17 residues. The CDR3 reads CASSLVALRGGNEKLFF. CDR3 nucleotides: TGTGCCAGCAGCTTAGTAGCCCTCAGGGGGGGAAACGAAAAACTGTTTTTT. Full variable domain (remainder filled in from reference TRBV7-9 and TRBJ1-4): DTGVSQNPRHKITKRGQNVTFRCDPISEHNRLYWYRQTLGQGPEFLTYFQNEAQLEKSRLLSDRFSAERPKGSFSTLEIQRTEQGDSAMYLCASSLVALRGGNEKLFFGSGTQLSVL.

Notes on this clone: Other nucleotide sequences from this sample produce the same CDR3. The chain links TRBV28 to TRBJ1-5; D uncertain. This CDR3 contains 11 residues. V dropped 5 bases and J dropped 4 bases, with 3 bases sitting between them. Germline CDR1 is MDHEN and CDR2 is SYDVKM. The CDR3 region has the DNA TGTGCCAGCAGTCTTAATCAGCCCCAGCATTTT. Translated, it gives CASSLNQPQHF.

The chain is built from TRBV24-1 and TRBJ2-2, with a tentative D call TRBD1 (5 bases). Per germline, CDR1 KGHDR and CDR2 SFDVKD. The germline V and J ends were trimmed by 6 bases and 0 bases, with 13 bases remaining between them. This CDR3 comprises 16 residues. The CDR3 DNA reads TGTGCCACCAGTAGAGGATCAGGGTCGAACACCGGGGAGCTGTTTTTT. This encodes CATSRGSGSNTGELFF.

V is TRBV10-3 and J is TRBJ1-5; TRBD1 matches at 7 bases. The J segment lost 5 bases and the V segment lost 0 bases, leaving 4 bases of the junction unmatched. Looked up from germline, CDR1 is ENHRY and CDR2 is SYGVKD. The CDR3 runs 15 residues. Written as DNA, the CDR3 is TGTGCCATCAGTGAGTCGACAGGGAGGGATCAGCCCCAGCATTTT. It specifies CAISESTGRDQPQHF.

This chain joins TRBV27 and TRBJ2-7; D assignment may be TRBD1 or TRBD2 (7 bases each). This CDR3 has 16 residues. V was cut by 1 base and J by 0 bases, with 13 bases left in between. Germline loops: CDR1 MNHEY, CDR2 SMNVEV (reference sequence). The CDR3 here is CASSLYQGGVSYEQYF. Written as DNA, the CDR3 is TGTGCCAGCAGTTTATATCAGGGGGGGGTCTCCTACGAGCAGTACTTC.

This clone was detected only once. This sequence joins TRBV7-3 and TRBJ1-3; D is unclear. This CDR3 region has 14 residues. The germline gives CDR1 SGHTA, CDR2 FQGTGA. The ends were cut back, 2 bases at V and 0 bases at J, with 5 bases in the middle. CDR3 sequence: CASSLEGSGNTIYF. In DNA, the CDR3 is TGTGCCAGCAGCTTAGAGGGCTCTGGAAACACCATATATTTT.

The chain recombines TRBV5-4 with TRBJ1-2, with 7 bases aligning to TRBD1. CDR3 length equals 13 residues. CDR1 and CDR2 (germline): SGHNT, YYREEE (reference sequence). The junction had 4 bases not matched to a gene; V was cut back by 4 bases and J by 4 bases. The chain's CDR3 is CASSPGTAYGYTF. The CDR3 coding sequence is TGTGCCAGCAGCCCAGGGACAGCCTATGGCTACACCTTC. The full variable domain, with the rest looked up from reference TRBV5-4 and TRBJ1-2, is ETGVTQSPTHLIKTRGQQVTLRCSSQSGHNTVSWYQQALGQGPQFIFQYYREEENGRGNFPPRFSGLQFPNYSSELNVNALELDDSALYLCASSPGTAYGYTFGSGTRLTVV.

Only one count was recorded for this clone. The chain carries TRBV6-1 and TRBJ1-5, with 8 bases fitting TRBD1. V trimming: 0 bases; J trimming: 6 bases; junction bases outside the gene matches: 4. Looked up from germline, CDR1 is MNHNS and CDR2 is SASEGT. This CDR3 comprises 15 residues. The CDR3 region is CASSEAWTGSQPQHF. The CDR3 DNA is TGTGCCAGCAGTGAAGCGTGGACAGGGAGTCAGCCCCAGCATTTT.

The chain couples TRBV6-5 to TRBJ2-7; D might be TRBD1 (6 bases). In germline, CDR1 is MNHEY, CDR2 SVGAGI. The V end lost 11 bases, the J end lost 4 bases, and 18 bases lay between the germline ends. The CDR3 runs 13 residues. In nucleotides, the CDR3 is TGTGCCGCCAGTACAGGGCTTTGGTACGAGCAGTACTTC. Protein product: CAASTGLWYEQYF.